This T cell receptor (beta chain) was sequenced in a study of T cells in narcolepsy. V lost 0 bases, J lost 4 bases, and 14 bases stayed unmatched. Germline V lookup: CDR1 LGHNA, CDR2 YSLEER. The CDR3 contains 19 residues. Here immunoSEQ multiplex PCR was the method, and the copy in TCRdb shows in-frame clones only, minus some. This sample has roughly 34,000 clones; roughly 80% occur once, and the top ten carry around 1.3%. The TCR was taken from a human donor with narcolepsy. The sample comprised CD45RA- memory CD4+ T cells from PBMCs. The chain couples TRBV4-3 to TRBJ1-2; 10 positions agree with TRBD1. This CDR3 is CASSQDHRGGTGALYGYTF. As DNA, the CDR3 is TGCGCCAGCAGCCAAGATCACAGGGGCGGGACAGGGGCCCTCTATGGCTACACCTTC.